This T cell receptor (beta chain) was sequenced for a study of T cells after yellow fever vaccination. MiXCR, run by TCRdb on the 5' RACE reads, gives a single entry per CDR3 protein. Of about 550,000 distinct CDR3 sequences in the sample, 19% were seen once. Between the trimmed V and J ends, which lost 6 bases and 3 bases, there was a span of 6 bases. The CDR3 length is 12 residues. The clonotype comes from a man aged 25-45 years who received the YFV17D yellow fever vaccine. The input for sequencing was PBMCs, taken 15 days after the yellow fever booster vaccination. The genes are TRBV12-3 or TRBV12-4 and TRBJ2-1; D may be TRBD2 (6 bases). The CDR3 spells CASRGLYNEQFF. CDR3 bases: TGTGCCAGCAGGGGACTCTACAATGAGCAGTTCTTC.